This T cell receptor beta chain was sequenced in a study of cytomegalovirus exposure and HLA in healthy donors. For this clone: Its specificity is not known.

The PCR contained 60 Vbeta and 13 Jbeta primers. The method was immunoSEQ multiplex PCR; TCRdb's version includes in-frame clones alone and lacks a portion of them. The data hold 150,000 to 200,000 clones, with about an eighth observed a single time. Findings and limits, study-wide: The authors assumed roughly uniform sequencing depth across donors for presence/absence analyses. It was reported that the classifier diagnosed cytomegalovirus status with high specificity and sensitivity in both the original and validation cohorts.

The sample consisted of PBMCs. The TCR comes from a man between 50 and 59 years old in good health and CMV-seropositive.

The chain's CDR3 is CASSRTGAGELFF. The CDR3 DNA is TGTGCCAGTAGCCGTACAGGGGCCGGGGAGCTGTTTTTT. The chain links TRBV19 to TRBJ2-2; TRBD1 matches 7 bases. Germline V lookup: CDR1 LNHDA, CDR2 SQIVND (reference sequence). V lost 6 bases to trimming and J lost 6 bases; unmatched junction nucleotides: 4. The CDR3 extends over 13 amino acids.